This T cell receptor (beta chain) was captured in a study of cytomegalovirus exposure and HLA in healthy donors. Study-level information: An analysis done earlier identified around 100 million unique TCR beta sequences from 150 million to 200 million T cells.

Whole-study findings and limits: Highly shared variants forming one cluster were likely a sequencing artifact. The availability of immune exposure information extended only to CMV serostatus.

With 60 Vbeta and 13 Jbeta primers, the PCR was carried out. Produced via immunoSEQ multiplex PCR; TCRdb's table is partial and in-frame only. The table shows over 50,000 clones, with 70% to 90% occurring only once. A note on this clone: Antigen specificity is unknown.

Trimming took off 0 bases at V and 2 bases at J, with 8 bases between the two ends. CDR1 is SGHAT and CDR2 is FQNNGV in the germline V gene. There are 14 residues in the CDR3. The TCR was taken from a man aged 30 to 45 in good health and CMV-seropositive. The chain is built from TRBV11-2 and TRBJ2-7; D uncertain. The sequencing input was PBMCs. This chain's CDR3 is CASSLDGTAYEQYF. As DNA, the CDR3 is TGTGCCAGCAGCTTAGATGGTACAGCCTACGAGCAGTACTTC.